Listed below are T cell receptor beta chains from one sample, sequenced in a study of blood T cell repertoires in COVID-19. The method was immunoSEQ multiplex PCR; TCRdb's version includes in-frame clones alone and lacks a portion of them. The sample holds 200,000 to 250,000 clones, 75% to 85% seen once. The sample taken for sequencing was peripheral blood. Receptor source: a man between 45 and 60 years old with active or convalescent COVID-19. The CDR3 runs from the conserved cysteine through the conserved F or W. The order of the fields is J gene, clone size, D gene, V gene, CDR3 protein, CDR3 DNA. D genes are given only for firm matches. The size entry is marked missing in some rows and otherwise reads once, few, many or a size class.

TRBJ2-5,.,.,TRBV7-2,CASSFQGGEETQYF,TGTGCCAGCAGCTTCCAGGGAGGAGAGGAGACCCAGTACTTC
TRBJ1-1,.,.,TRBV4-3,CASSQDVTRGNTEAFF,TGCGCCAGCAGCCAAGATGTGACAAGGGGGAACACTGAAGCTTTCTTT
TRBJ1-5,.,TRBD1,TRBV6-2/TRBV6-3,CASSRDRDGSNQPQHF,TGTGCCAGCAGTAGGGACAGGGATGGTAGCAATCAGCCCCAGCATTTT
TRBJ1-3,few,.,TRBV6-5,CASSATPSSGNTIYF,TGTGCCAGCAGCGCGACACCTTCCTCTGGAAACACCATATATTTT
TRBJ2-3,.,TRBD1,TRBV5-1,CASSHSGQGDTDTQYF,TGCGCCAGCAGCCACTCGGGACAGGGCGACACAGATACGCAGTATTTT
TRBJ2-1,.,.,TRBV28,CASSSLFEQFF,TGTGCCAGCAGCTCCCTTTTCGAGCAGTTCTTC
TRBJ2-7,.,.,TRBV6-5,CASRSGQSYEQYF,TGTGCCAGCAGGTCAGGACAGTCCTACGAGCAGTACTTC
TRBJ2-4,.,.,TRBV28,CASSSGDKVKNIQYF,TGTGCCAGCAGTTCAGGGGATAAGGTCAAAAACATTCAGTACTTC
TRBJ1-6,.,TRBD1,TRBV6-5,CASSWTGDSSPLHF,TGTGCCAGCAGCTGGACAGGGGATAGTTCACCCCTCCACTTT
TRBJ1-6,.,TRBD1,TRBV5-1,CASSLATGGGSPLHF,TGCGCCAGCAGCTTGGCGACAGGGGGGGGTTCACCCCTCCACTTT
TRBJ2-1,.,.,TRBV19,CASEIYNEQFF,TGTGCCAGCGAGATTTACAATGAGCAGTTCTTC
TRBJ1-1,few,.,TRBV19,CASSTHLIQGTPGGAFF,TGTGCCAGTAGTACCCATCTCATCCAGGGGACGCCTGGTGGAGCTTTCTTT
TRBJ1-2,.,.,TRBV13,CASRSGLNYGYTF,TGTGCCAGCAGGTCAGGACTTAACTATGGCTACACCTTC
TRBJ2-3,.,TRBD1,TRBV9,CASSAGTVGTDTQYF,TGTGCCAGCAGCGCCGGGACAGTCGGCACAGATACGCAGTATTTT
TRBJ2-2,.,TRBD2,TRBV10-3,CAIRGLAGGSGNTGELFF,TGTGCCATCAGAGGACTAGCGGGAGGGTCGGGGAACACCGGGGAGCTGTTTTTT
TRBJ2-2,.,.,TRBV7-2,CASSLELTRPLNTGELFF,TGTGCCAGCAGCTTAGAATTAACTAGGCCGCTGAACACCGGGGAGCTGTTTTTT
TRBJ2-7,.,TRBD2,TRBV7-2,CASSLIAGYEQYF,TGTGCCAGCAGCTTAATAGCGGGCTACGAGCAGTACTTC
TRBJ1-5,few,.,TRBV5-3,CARSLWVSRGQPQHF,TGTGCCAGAAGCTTGTGGGTATCCCGGGGTCAGCCCCAGCATTTT
TRBJ1-5,.,TRBD1,TRBV11-2,CASSLKGTGEHF,TGTGCCAGCAGCTTAAAAGGAACAGGGGAGCATTTT
TRBJ1-3,.,.,TRBV9,CASSSGGGSGNTIYF,TGTGCCAGCAGCTCCGGGGGGGGCTCTGGAAACACCATATATTTT
TRBJ1-3,.,.,TRBV18,CASSPGQLNSGNTIYF,TGTGCCAGCTCACCCGGACAGCTTAACTCTGGAAACACCATATATTTT
TRBJ2-1,.,.,TRBV4-2,CASSQDAVRPYNEQFF,TGTGCCAGCAGCCAAGATGCGGTGAGACCATACAATGAGCAGTTCTTC
TRBJ2-2,.,.,TRBV19,CASKTRGSGELFF,TGTGCCAGCAAAACCCGAGGGTCCGGGGAGCTGTTTTTT
TRBJ1-1,.,.,TRBV29-1,CSVARDRRNTEAFF,TGCAGCGTTGCGCGAGACAGGAGGAACACTGAAGCTTTCTTT
TRBJ2-2,.,.,TRBV6-5,CASSYSYVELFF,TGTGCCAGCAGTTACTCGTATGTGGAGCTGTTTTTT
TRBJ2-3,.,.,TRBV5-5,CASSLWTDPTDTQYF,TGTGCCAGCAGCCTATGGACAGACCCCACAGATACGCAGTATTTT
TRBJ1-2,.,.,TRBV11-2,CASSSMDTAYGYTF,TGTGCCAGCAGCTCGATGGACACAGCCTATGGCTACACCTTC
TRBJ1-4,once,.,TRBV28,CASTPGRTTNEKLFF,TGTGCCAGCACCCCAGGCAGGACAACTAATGAAAAACTGTTTTTT
TRBJ2-1,.,TRBD2,TRBV5-1,CASSTRTSGGDEQFF,TGCGCCAGCAGCACTCGGACTAGCGGGGGGGATGAGCAGTTCTTC
TRBJ1-1,.,.,TRBV15,CATSQVGTEAFF,TGTGCCACCAGCCAGGTGGGTACTGAAGCTTTCTTT